This is a list of T cell receptor beta chains from one sample in a study of CD8+CD57+ T cells in acquired aplastic anemia. TCRdb redid the calling of the reads with MiXCR, one entry per CDR3 protein. Of a few hundred thousand distinct CDR3 sequences in the sample, around three fifths were seen once. Sequences were obtained from sorted CD4+, CD8+, or CD8+CD57+ T cells (not recorded which) from PBMCs. Source of these receptors: a human donor with aplastic anemia. Both conserved end residues are part of each CDR3. D genes are given only for firm matches. Not all rows give a size; the values are once, few, many and, for expanded clones, a class.

D	J	size	V	CDR3	DNA
-	TRBJ2-3	-	TRBV10-3	CAVSRQGAVEQYF	TGTGCCGTCTCCCGCCAGGGCGCCGTTGAGCAGTATTTT
TRBD2	TRBJ2-1	-	TRBV2	CAGTSGRSYEQFF	TGTGCCGGAACTAGCGGGAGGTCGTATGAGCAGTTCTTC
-	TRBJ1-6	-	TRBV10-2	CASSEGSGQRSHLHF	TGCGCCAGCAGTGAGGGGTCAGGGCAGAGGTCACACCTCCACTTT
-	TRBJ1-1	-	TRBV2	CASSEGPGFTEAFF	TGTGCCAGCAGTGAAGGGCCAGGGTTCACTGAAGCTTTCTTT
TRBD1	TRBJ1-2	-	TRBV2	CASSSDRAPVYGYTF	TGTGCCAGCAGCTCTGACAGGGCTCCCGTCTATGGCTACACCTTC
TRBD1	TRBJ2-7	-	TRBV9	CASSVGTGVEQYF	TGTGCCAGCAGCGTCGGGACAGGGGTGGAGCAGTACTTC
-	TRBJ2-2	many	TRBV5-1	CASSLERPNTGELFF	TGCGCCAGCAGCTTGGAACGACCCAACACCGGGGAGCTGTTTTTT
-	TRBJ1-6	-	TRBV10-3	CAISEGGGISPLHF	TGTGCCATCAGTGAGGGGGGGGGAATTTCACCCCTCCACTTT
-	TRBJ2-5	-	TRBV12-3/TRBV12-4	CASSSQAQYF	TGTGCCAGCAGTTCACAGGCCCAGTACTTC
-	TRBJ2-7	many	TRBV7-9	CARADRRWNWGSYEQYF	TGTGCCAGGGCGGACCGCCGTTGGAACTGGGGGTCCTACGAGCAGTACTTC
TRBD1	TRBJ1-1	-	TRBV25-1	CASSEWGDSLNTEAFF	TGTGCCAGCAGTGAATGGGGGGACAGCTTGAACACTGAAGCTTTCTTT
-	TRBJ1-6	-	TRBV7-9	CASSLKENSPLHF	TGTGCCAGCAGCTTAAAGGAGAATTCACCCCTCCACTTT
TRBD2	TRBJ2-1	-	TRBV20-1	CSATGLAGGGRQQFF	TGCAGTGCTACCGGACTAGCGGGGGGCGGGAGACAGCAGTTCTTC
-	TRBJ2-2	-	TRBV24-1	CATSGSGLNTGELFF	TGTGCCACCAGTGGTTCCGGGCTTAACACCGGGGAGCTGTTCTTT
-	TRBJ2-7	few	TRBV7-9	CASSWGSEQYF	TGTGCCAGCAGCTGGGGGTCCGAGCAGTACTTC
-	TRBJ2-2	-	TRBV20-1	CSARALQGNTGELFF	TGCAGTGCTAGAGCTTTACAGGGGAACACCGGGGAGCTGTTTTTT
TRBD1	TRBJ1-2	many	TRBV5-8	CASNRQGAGGYTF	TGTGCCAGCAATAGACAGGGGGCGGGTGGCTACACCTTC
TRBD1	TRBJ2-2	-	TRBV7-3	CASSLVDRPIGELFF	TGTGCCAGCAGCTTAGTGGACAGGCCAATCGGGGAGCTGTTTTTT
TRBD2	TRBJ2-3	few	TRBV5-1	CASSSGTRSDTQYF	TGCGCCAGCAGCTCCGGGACTAGATCCGATACGCAGTATTTT
-	TRBJ2-1	-	TRBV5-6	CASSWGESRHGQFF	TGTGCCAGCAGCTGGGGGGAGTCTAGGCATGGGCAGTTCTTC
TRBD1	TRBJ1-5	-	TRBV15	CATSRGGTGAQPQHF	TGTGCCACCAGCAGGGGAGGGACAGGGGCACAGCCCCAGCATTTT
-	TRBJ1-2	-	TRBV7-6	CASSYGLGGYTF	TGTGCCAGCAGCTATGGACTGGGTGGCTACACCTTC
TRBD1	TRBJ1-6	-	TRBV19	CASSMNQGVGSPLHF	TGTGCCAGTAGTATGAACCAGGGGGTTGGTTCACCCCTCCACTTT
TRBD2	TRBJ2-3	-	TRBV4-2	CASSQASGGNTQYF	TGTGCCAGCAGCCAGGCTAGCGGGGGAAATACGCAGTATTTT